The clone carrying this TCR beta chain was seen repeatedly, ten times or more. As yet, its antigen is unknown. This CDR3 comprises 16 residues. Trimming took 0 bases from V and 2 from J; bases not matched to a gene: 1. Germline V CDR1 and CDR2: MNHNS, SASEGT. Unique molecular identifiers tagged individual cDNA molecules. TCRdb ran MiXCR on the 5' RACE reads and lists one entry per CDR3 protein. The sample carries 20,000 to 30,000 distinct CDR3 sequences, roughly 4.2% recorded once. This sample stems from a study of early T cells in non-severe SARS-CoV-2 infection. Study-level background: It was bulk RNA from unsorted whole blood that was sequenced, and the chains were unpaired. Points from the study as a whole: VDJdb-based annotation leaned toward anti-spike CD8 responses and missed private and CD4 specificities.

The genes are TRBV6-1 and TRBJ2-3; TRBD2 matches 11 bases. Sequenced material: whole blood. The TCR sequence derives from an adult who was a healthcare worker with PCR-confirmed SARS-CoV-2 infection or an uninfected control (not recorded which). The CDR3 DNA reads TGTGCCAGCAGTGAAGCGACTAGCGGGAACACAGATACGCAGTATTTT. As protein: CASSEATSGNTDTQYF.